Presented here are 17 T cell receptor beta chains from one specimen sequenced in a study of blood T cell repertoires in COVID-19. This table comes from immunoSEQ multiplex PCR, and its TCRdb copy is limited to in-frame clones, with some not included. The data contain 250,000 to 400,000 clones, around 90% of them singletons. Source material: peripheral blood. These receptors all come from a woman aged 25 to 39 with COVID-19, enrolled during active disease.

The genes are TRBV25-1 and TRBJ2-5; D is perhaps TRBD1 (5 bases). Germline V gene sequence: CDR1 MGHDK, CDR2 SYGVNS. Trimming removed 2 bases from V and 5 bases from J, with 9 bases in between. The CDR3 sequence is 13 residues long. CDR3 nucleotide sequence: TGTGCCAGCAGTGAACAGGGTATGGAGACCCAGTACTTC. It is translated as CASSEQGMETQYF.

V and J are TRBV28 and TRBJ1-1, with D uncertain. The CDR3 spans 14 residues. V gave up 5 bases and J gave up 1 base, with 11 bases separating them. Germline V lookup: CDR1 MDHEN, CDR2 SYDVKM. The CDR3, as DNA: TGTGCCAGCAGTCCTCCCTATGGGAACACTGAAGCTTTCTTT. Translation gives CASSPPYGNTEAFF.

This chain links TRBV7-2 with TRBJ2-1; no clear D gene. Trimming left V 4 bases short and J 6 bases short, with 7 bases between. This CDR3 is 12 amino acids long. CDR1 and CDR2 from the germline V gene are SGHTA and FQGNSA. The CDR3 DNA reads TGTGCCAGCAGCTCTCAGCGCAATGAGCAGTTCTTC. Amino acids: CASSSQRNEQFF.

This clone was seen a few times. V and J are TRBV6-6 and TRBJ2-1; 7 bases are a match to TRBD2. The V gene's germline CDR1 is MNHNY and CDR2 SVGAGI (reference sequence). V shed 2 bases and J 1 base; nucleotides not matched to a gene: 2. This CDR3 region has 15 residues. CDR3 sequence: CASSYLAESYNEQFF. For the CDR3, the DNA is TGTGCCAGCAGTTACCTAGCGGAGTCCTACAATGAGCAGTTCTTC.

This clone has only a few counts. The rearrangement uses TRBV27 and TRBJ1-2, with D perhaps TRBD1 (6 bases). Trimming removed 3 bases at V and 4 bases at J, with 15 bases between. The CDR3 sequence is 15 residues long. CDR1 MNHEY and CDR2 SMNVEV come from the germline V gene (reference sequence). The CDR3 DNA is TGTGCCAGCAGTTTTAGGGCAGGGGAACTCTATGGCTACACCTTC. It yields the protein CASSFRAGELYGYTF.

The chain uses TRBV7-9 and TRBJ2-7; TRBD2 agrees at 9 bases. CDR1 is SEHNR, CDR2 FQNEAQ, per germline (reference sequence). This CDR3 has 13 amino acids. After removal of 5 bases from V and 9 bases from J, the junction contained 8 bases not matched to a gene. CDR3 nucleotides: TGTGCCAGCAGCATTAGCGGGGGCAATAGGCAGTACTTC. This sequence encodes CASSISGGNRQYF.

The chain carries TRBV19 and TRBJ1-1; D gene ambiguous. Trimming shortened V by 10 bases and J by 5 bases, and 17 bases separated the two germline ends. The CDR3 consists of 13 residues. Per the germline V gene, CDR1 is LNHDA and CDR2 is SQIVND (reference sequence). The CDR3 spells CAISHSEGTEAFF. Here the CDR3 DNA reads TGTGCCATCTCCCATTCGGAGGGAACTGAAGCTTTCTTT.

The chain has TRBV6-4 and TRBJ1-6; 7 positions match TRBD1. The CDR3 extends over 14 amino acids. Germline V gives CDR1 MRHNA, CDR2 SNTAGT. V was pared by 3 bases and J by 7 bases, with 3 bases of the junction left unmatched. This CDR3 reads CASSENRGNSPLHF. CDR3 DNA: TGTGCCAGCAGTGAAAACAGGGGCAATTCACCCCTCCACTTT.

The genes are TRBV6-5 and TRBJ2-1; a weak D match, TRBD2 (6 bases). Germline V gene data show CDR1 as MNHEY and CDR2 as SVGAGI. This CDR3 is 15 amino acids long. V was shortened by 6 bases and J by 2 bases, with 14 bases between the two germline ends. CDR3 sequence: CASSRSSVPYNEQFF. DNA for the CDR3: TGTGCCAGCAGCCGCTCTAGCGTCCCCTACAATGAGCAGTTCTTC.

V usage is TRBV18 and J usage is TRBJ2-1; D unclear. In germline, CDR1 is KGHSH, CDR2 LQKENI. This CDR3 is 12 amino acids long. V lost 6 bases and J 9 bases, leaving 12 bases between the germline ends. The CDR3 protein is CASSPAPGEQFF. Here the CDR3 DNA reads TGTGCCAGCTCGCCTGCTCCGGGTGAGCAGTTCTTC.

The rearrangement links TRBV4-1 to TRBJ2-1; 10 bases line up with TRBD2. This CDR3 is built from 13 residues. V lost 2 bases and J lost 10; bases outside the gene matches: 2. Germline V gene data show CDR1 as MGHRA and CDR2 as YSYEKL. The CDR3 reads CASSQMTSGEQFF. The DNA of the CDR3 is TGCGCCAGCAGCCAAATGACTAGCGGGGAGCAGTTCTTC.

The count of this clone is one. This chain connects TRBV3-1 (or the pseudogene TRBV3-2) to TRBJ1-2, with a possible D match to TRBD1 (6 bases). This CDR3 is 16 amino acids long. Trimming took off 3 bases at V and 3 bases at J, with 17 bases between the two ends. Germline V CDR1 and CDR2: LGHDT, YNNKEL (reference sequence). As DNA, the CDR3 is TGTGCCAGCAGCCATCCCCTACAGGGCGCGGACTATGGCTACACCTTC. The encoded protein is CASSHPLQGADYGYTF.

The J gene is TRBJ2-6, the V gene TRBV7-9, with D perhaps TRBD1 (7 bases). Looked up from germline, CDR1 is SEHNR and CDR2 is FQNEAQ (reference sequence). Trimming shortened V by 7 bases and J by 1 base, and 17 bases separated the two germline ends. CDR3 size: 17 residues. CDR3 DNA: TGTGCCAGCAAGGAGGGACAGCTCTTGTCTGGGGCCAACGTCCTGACTTTC. This codes for CASKEGQLLSGANVLTF.

The chain joins TRBV19 to TRBJ1-2, with 7 bases identical to TRBD1. V shed 5 bases, J shed 1 base, and the junction held 4 bases outside the gene matches. Germline V lookup: CDR1 LNHDA, CDR2 SQIVND (reference sequence). The CDR3 runs 14 residues. The CDR3 region is CASSDPGGNYGYTF. The CDR3, as DNA: TGTGCCAGTAGTGATCCAGGGGGTAACTATGGCTACACCTTC.

The chain combines TRBV10-3 with TRBJ1-4; 7 nucleotides align to TRBD1. CDR3 size: 14 residues. Unmatched junction bases numbered 8, after V lost 8 bases and J lost 5 bases. The V gene's germline CDR1 is ENHRY and CDR2 SYGVKD. The CDR3 DNA follows: TGTGCCATCGGCCCCAGGGGGGACAATGAAAAACTGTTTTTT. Translating it yields CAIGPRGDNEKLFF.

This rearrangement joins TRBV5-6 to TRBJ1-1; weak D call: TRBD1 (6 bases). The CDR3 runs 15 residues. Trimming removed 0 bases at V and 8 bases at J, with 17 bases between. Per the germline V gene, CDR1 is SGHDT and CDR2 is YYEEEE. CDR3 sequence (DNA): TGTGCCAGCAGCTTGGAGCGCAGGGACATATCAGAAGCTTTCTTT. This encodes CASSLERRDISEAFF.

The rearrangement links TRBV30 to TRBJ2-1; D not resolved. The germline V gene encodes CDR1 GTSNPN and CDR2 SVGIG (reference sequence). The V and J ends lost 0 bases and 6 bases respectively, with 9 bases between them. This CDR3 is built from 13 residues. In DNA, the CDR3 is TGTGCCTGGAGTGTACAAACACGCAATGAGCAGTTCTTC. This codes for CAWSVQTRNEQFF.